This T cell receptor (beta chain) came from a study of blood T cell repertoires in COVID-19. The wider study: In each case, the material was cDNA or gDNA derived from T cells, B-cell-depleted T cells, or PBMCs.

The CDR3 has 13 residues. The germline V gene encodes CDR1 DFQATT and CDR2 SNEGSKA (reference sequence). The ends were cut back, 3 bases at V and 4 bases at J, with 12 bases in the middle. Original methodology: Cell counts per sample came from amplifying reference gene primers. TCRdb's copy holds only in-frame clones and misses some; the assay was immunoSEQ multiplex PCR. V and J calls and clone size are as listed in that table; D and trimming were resolved from the DNA. The sample includes around 70,000 clones, 84% seen only once; the top ten take 36%. Source material: peripheral blood. This TCR was recovered from a man between 65 and 79 years old with acute or convalescent COVID-19. The rearrangement links TRBV20-1 to TRBJ1-1, with TRBD1 as a possible D gene (5 bases). This CDR3 is CSASNTRATEAFF. The DNA for the CDR3 is TGCAGTGCTAGTAATACCAGGGCCACTGAAGCTTTCTTT.